This T cell receptor (beta chain) was captured by sequencing in a study of CD8 T cells in ankylosing spondylitis. Study-wide results and caveats: A TCR beta motif of eight or nine highly homologous variants seemed to mark ankylosing spondylitis blood. The authors reported significant enrichment of disease-linked clones in matched ankylosing spondylitis synovial fluid.

This clonotype was seen at least ten times. Its antigen is undetermined. The TCR beta libraries were generated through quantitative 5'-RACE incorporating molecular barcodes. TCRdb reprocessed the 5' RACE reads with MiXCR, giving one entry per CDR3 protein. The sample holds 500,000 or so distinct CDR3 sequences, less than 6% seen once. The TCR was taken from a male donor with ankylosing spondylitis. What was sequenced was blood, either unsorted or a sorted T cell fraction (not recorded which).

The CDR3 sequence is CASRGTPRWDEQFF. The CDR3 DNA is TGTGCCAGCAGGGGGACTCCCCGGTGGGATGAGCAGTTCTTC. The chain is built from TRBV2 and TRBJ2-1; possible D gene TRBD2, 6 bases. Germline V gene sequence: CDR1 SNHLY, CDR2 FYNNEI. V was clipped by 6 bases and J by 8 bases, with 17 bases between them. The CDR3 contains 14 residues. Using reference TRBV2 and TRBJ2-1 for the parts outside the CDR3, the full variable domain is EPEVTQTPSHQVTQMGQEVILRCVPISNHLYFYWYRQILGQKVEFLVSFYNNEISEKSEIFDDQFSVERPDGSNFTLKIRSTKLEDSAMYFCASRGTPRWDEQFFGPGTRLTVL.